One and the same sample provided the 6 T cell receptor beta chains below, sequenced in a study of blood T cell repertoires in COVID-19. Using immunoSEQ multiplex PCR, the repertoire was profiled, and TCRdb retains in-frame clones only, with some absent. The sample lists tens of thousands of clones, 84% occurring once. The source material was peripheral blood. The receptors were sampled from an older man with acute or convalescent COVID-19.

The chain links TRBV7-2 to TRBJ2-4, with TRBD2 identical over 15 bases. The CDR3 covers 19 residues. The germline V gene encodes CDR1 SGHTA and CDR2 FQGNSA. The trim removed 3 bases at V and 6 bases at J, leaving 12 bases unmatched. CDR3 loop: CASSFLGAGTSGGRNIQYF. The CDR3 DNA is TGTGCCAGCAGCTTCTTAGGGGCCGGGACTAGCGGGGGGCGAAACATTCAGTACTTC.

The rearrangement links TRBV10-1 to TRBJ2-2; the D is unclear. The CDR3 has 13 amino acids. CDR1 WNHNN and CDR2 SYGVQD come from the germline V gene (reference sequence). V lost 6 bases, J lost 2 bases, and 7 bases lay in between. The CDR3 bases are TGCGCCAGCAGGGGCGCCAACACCGGGGAGCTGTTTTTT. Translation gives CASRGANTGELFF.

This chain uses TRBV5-6 with TRBJ2-7; possibly TRBD2 for D (6 bases). Germline lookup yields CDR1 SGHDT and CDR2 YYEEEE. Trimming pared 1 base from V and 2 bases from J, leaving 10 bases between. The CDR3 runs to 14 residues. The CDR3 DNA reads TGTGCCAGCAGCTTGTGGGGACTCGCCTACGAGCAGTACTTC. Translating gives CASSLWGLAYEQYF.

The chain recombines TRBV7-9 with TRBJ2-1; D may be TRBD2 (5 bases). The ends were cut back, 5 bases at V and 4 bases at J, with 15 bases in the middle. This CDR3 comprises 15 residues. Germline CDR1 is SEHNR and CDR2 is FQNEAQ (reference sequence). CDR3: CASSPRAAIYNEQFF. The CDR3 bases are TGTGCCAGCAGCCCCCGAGCGGCGATATACAATGAGCAGTTCTTC.

The chain has TRBV24-1 and TRBJ2-3; possible D gene TRBD2, 5 bases. The CDR3 has 14 amino acids. Germline V lookup: CDR1 KGHDR, CDR2 SFDVKD. Trimming shortened V by 9 bases and J by 5 bases, and 17 bases separated the two germline ends. The CDR3, as DNA: TGTGCCACCGGAAGGACTGCGGGTGAAGATACGCAGTATTTT. It codes for CATGRTAGEDTQYF.

V and J are TRBV25-1 and TRBJ2-3; TRBD2 matches 10 bases. The V gene end was trimmed by 7 bases and the J gene end by 11 bases; junction bases not matched to a gene: 12. CDR3 size: 14 residues. Per germline, CDR1 MGHDK and CDR2 SYGVNS. The CDR3 loop is CASKTDLGLAVQYF. Written as DNA, the CDR3 is TGTGCCAGCAAGACAGACCTCGGACTAGCGGTGCAGTATTTT. Full variable domain (remainder filled in from reference TRBV25-1 and TRBJ2-3): EADIYQTPRYLVIGTGKKITLECSQTMGHDKMYWYQQDPGMELHLIHYSYGVNSTEKGDLSSESTVSRIRTEHFPLTLESARPSHTSQYLCASKTDLGLAVQYFGPGTRLTVL.